These T cell receptor beta chains were read from a single sample in a study of blood T cells in healthy people across ages. TCRdb re-called the 5' RACE reads with MiXCR, one entry per CDR3 protein. The sample lists hundreds of thousands of distinct CDR3 sequences, 55% to 70% seen once, with about 20% in the top ten. The material sequenced was blood. The receptor source for this set is a man aged 25 to 45 in good health. The CDR3 runs from the conserved cysteine through the conserved F or W. The order of the fields is D gene, clone size, J gene, V gene, CDR3 DNA, CDR3 protein. A D gene is named only where the DNA matches it firmly. Clone sizes are given selectively: once, few, many, or a class where the clone is expanded.

>.|few|TRBJ2-5|TRBV12-3/TRBV12-4
TGTGCCAGCAGTTCAGGGTCGATGGGGACCCAGTACTTC
CASSSGSMGTQYF
>TRBD1|.|TRBJ2-5|TRBV7-2
TGTGCCAGCAGCCTTTGGACAGGGCAGGAGGAGACCCAGTACTTC
CASSLWTGQEETQYF
>.|.|TRBJ2-7|TRBV30
TGTGCCTGGAGTAGGTCCCTAGCCTACGAGCAGTACTTC
CAWSRSLAYEQYF
>.|.|TRBJ1-2|TRBV27
TGTGCCAGCAGTCCGACGTTGACAGTTTATGGCTACACCTTC
CASSPTLTVYGYTF
>.|.|TRBJ2-5|TRBV7-9
TGTGCCAGCTCTTGGGCGTCGGGGGAGCAGTACTTC
CASSWASGEQYF
>.|.|TRBJ2-6|TRBV10-3
TGTGCCATCCGGGCGAGAAGCTCTGGGGCCAACGTCCTGACTTTC
CAIRARSSGANVLTF
>TRBD2|.|TRBJ2-5|TRBV30
TGTGCCTGGAGCCGGGGGGGGTACGAGCGGTACTTC
CAWSRGGYERYF
>TRBD1|once|TRBJ1-1|TRBV20-1
TGCAGTGTCGAGACAGGGGCCACTGAAGCTTTCTTT
CSVETGATEAFF
>.|.|TRBJ2-5|TRBV12-3/TRBV12-4
TGTGCCAGCAGTCAAGAGGCGGGGGCCTACAATGAGCAGTACTTC
CASSQEAGAYNEQYF
>.|.|TRBJ1-4|TRBV7-9
TGTGCCAGCAGCTCTAAGGGGTCTACTAATGAAAAACTGTTTTTT
CASSSKGSTNEKLFF
>.|.|TRBJ2-1|TRBV5-1
TGCGCCAGCAGCCCCGGCCGGGTAGACAATGAGCAGTTCTTC
CASSPGRVDNEQFF
>TRBD2|few|TRBJ2-5|TRBV20-1
TGCAGTGCCCAACCAAATAGCGGGGGAGAGACCCAGTACTTC
CSAQPNSGGETQYF
>TRBD1|few|TRBJ2-5|TRBV7-2
TGTGCCAGCAGCCCAAACAGGGGGTCTGAGACCCAGTACTTC
CASSPNRGSETQYF
>.|.|TRBJ2-3|TRBV5-1
TGCGCCAGCGCTGTAGGGCCAGATACGCAGTATTTT
CASAVGPDTQYF
>TRBD2|few|TRBJ2-3|TRBV5-1
TGCGCCAGCAGCCCCGGGGAGCGGGGGCCCCCCACAGATACGCAGTATTTT
CASSPGERGPPTDTQYF